The TCR beta chain described here comes from a study of identical twins. TCRdb passed the 5' RACE reads through MiXCR, listing each CDR3 protein once. This table has about 660,000 distinct CDR3 sequences, approximately 9% appearing once. The same sample was also studied in work on yellow fever vaccine responses in identical twins.

The sequenced sample was PBMCs. The receptor comes from a woman between 18 and 29 years old in good health.

The CDR3 sequence: CSAGTSADTQYF. Written as DNA, the CDR3 is TGCAGCGCCGGGACCTCCGCAGATACGCAGTATTTT. The V call is TRBV29-1, the J call TRBJ2-3, with D perhaps matching TRBD1 or TRBD2 (5 bases each). The CDR3 totals 12 residues. Germline CDR1 SQVTM, CDR2 ANQGSEA. V was trimmed by 7 bases and J by 4 bases, leaving 12 bases between them.